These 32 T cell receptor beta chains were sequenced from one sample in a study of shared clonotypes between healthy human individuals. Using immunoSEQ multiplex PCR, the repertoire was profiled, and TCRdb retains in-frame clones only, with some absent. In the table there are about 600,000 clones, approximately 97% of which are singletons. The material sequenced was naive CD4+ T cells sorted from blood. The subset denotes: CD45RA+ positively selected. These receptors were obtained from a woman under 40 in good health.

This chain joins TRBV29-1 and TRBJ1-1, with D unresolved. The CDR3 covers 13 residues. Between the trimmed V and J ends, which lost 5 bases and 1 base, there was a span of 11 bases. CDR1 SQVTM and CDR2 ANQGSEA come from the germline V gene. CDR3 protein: CSVLGSGNTEAFF. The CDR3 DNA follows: TGCAGCGTTCTGGGATCGGGGAACACTGAAGCTTTCTTT.

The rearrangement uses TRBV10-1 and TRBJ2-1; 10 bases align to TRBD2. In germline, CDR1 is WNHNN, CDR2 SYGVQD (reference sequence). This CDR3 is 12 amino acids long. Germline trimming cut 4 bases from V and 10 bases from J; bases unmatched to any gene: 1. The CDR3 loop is CASSVGLAEQFF. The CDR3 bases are TGCGCCAGCAGTGTGGGACTAGCGGAGCAGTTCTTC.

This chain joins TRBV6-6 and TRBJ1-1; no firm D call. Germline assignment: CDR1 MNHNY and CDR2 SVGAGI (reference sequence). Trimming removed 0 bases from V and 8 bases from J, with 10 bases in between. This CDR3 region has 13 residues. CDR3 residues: CASSYSGSREAFF. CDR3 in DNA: TGTGCCAGCAGTTACTCAGGGTCCCGGGAAGCTTTCTTT.

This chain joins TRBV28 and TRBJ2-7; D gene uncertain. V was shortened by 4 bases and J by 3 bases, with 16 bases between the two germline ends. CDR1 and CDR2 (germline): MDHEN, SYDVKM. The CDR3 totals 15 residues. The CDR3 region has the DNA TGTGCCAGCAGTTCCCCCCTCCGGAGCCTCTACGAGCAGTACTTC. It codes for CASSSPLRSLYEQYF.

The CDR3 sequence: CASSVLANTGELFF. The CDR3 nucleotides read TGTGCCAGCAGTGTTCTAGCGAACACCGGGGAGCTGTTTTTT. This chain links TRBV6-4 with TRBJ2-2; D is undetermined. V lost 4 bases and J 0 bases, leaving 6 bases between the germline ends. There are 14 residues in the CDR3. The germline V gene has CDR1 MRHNA and CDR2 SNTAGT.

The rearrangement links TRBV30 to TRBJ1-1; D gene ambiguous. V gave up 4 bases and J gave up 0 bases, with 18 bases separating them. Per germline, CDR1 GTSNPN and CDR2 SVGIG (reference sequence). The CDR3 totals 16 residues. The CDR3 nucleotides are TGTGCCTGGACTGGTATGGGCAGGCCGCTGAACACTGAAGCTTTCTTT. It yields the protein CAWTGMGRPLNTEAFF.

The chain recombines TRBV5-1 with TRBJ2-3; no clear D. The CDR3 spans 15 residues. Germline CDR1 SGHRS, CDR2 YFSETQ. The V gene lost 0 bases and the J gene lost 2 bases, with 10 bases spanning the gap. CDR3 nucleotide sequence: TGCGCCAGCAGCTTGGGGGGTAGCCTCACAGATACGCAGTATTTT. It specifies CASSLGGSLTDTQYF.

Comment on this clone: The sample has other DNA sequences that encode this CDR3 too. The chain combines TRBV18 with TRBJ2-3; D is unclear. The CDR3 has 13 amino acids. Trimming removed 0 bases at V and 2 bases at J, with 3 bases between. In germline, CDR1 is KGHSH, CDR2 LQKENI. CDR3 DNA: TGTGCCAGCTCACCACCGTCCACAGATACGCAGTATTTT. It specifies CASSPPSTDTQYF.

The DNA of the CDR3 is TGTGCCACCAGCAGAGATCGAGGTCCGGTCGAGCAGTACTTC. Translation gives CATSRDRGPVEQYF. The V and J genes are TRBV15 and TRBJ2-7, with D unresolved. Trimming removed 0 bases from V and 6 bases from J, with 12 bases in between. This CDR3 is built from 14 residues. Germline V gene data show CDR1 as LNHNV and CDR2 as YYDKDF (reference sequence). Using reference TRBV15 and TRBJ2-7 for the parts outside the CDR3, the full variable domain is DAMVIQNPRYQVTQFGKPVTLSCSQTLNHNVMYWYQQKSSQAPKLLFHYYDKDFNNEADTPDNFQSRRPNTSFCFLDIRSPGLGDTAMYLCATSRDRGPVEQYFGPGTRLTVT.

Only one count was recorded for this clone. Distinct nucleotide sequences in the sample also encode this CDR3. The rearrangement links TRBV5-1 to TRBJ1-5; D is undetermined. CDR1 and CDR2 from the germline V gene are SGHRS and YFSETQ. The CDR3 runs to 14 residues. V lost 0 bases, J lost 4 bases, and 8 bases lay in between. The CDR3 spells CASSLGGENQPQHF. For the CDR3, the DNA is TGCGCCAGCAGCTTGGGGGGAGAGAATCAGCCCCAGCATTTT.

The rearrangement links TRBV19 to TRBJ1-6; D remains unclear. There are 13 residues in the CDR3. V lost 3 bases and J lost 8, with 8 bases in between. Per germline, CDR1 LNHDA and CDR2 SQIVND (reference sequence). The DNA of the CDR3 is TGTGCCAGTAGTATTACTCGGGATTCACCCCTCCACTTT. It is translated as CASSITRDSPLHF.

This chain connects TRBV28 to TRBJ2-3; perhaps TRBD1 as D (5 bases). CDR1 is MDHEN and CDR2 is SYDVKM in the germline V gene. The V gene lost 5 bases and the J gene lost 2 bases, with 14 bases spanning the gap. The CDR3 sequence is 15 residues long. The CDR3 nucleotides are TGTGCCAGCAGTCCGCGGTTGGGGCCCACAGATACGCAGTATTTT. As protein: CASSPRLGPTDTQYF. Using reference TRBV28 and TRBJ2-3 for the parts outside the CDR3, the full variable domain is DVKVTQSSRYLVKRTGEKVFLECVQDMDHENMFWYRQDPGLGLRLIYFSYDVKMKEKGDIPEGYSVSREKKERFSLILESASTNQTSMYLCASSPRLGPTDTQYFGPGTRLTVL.

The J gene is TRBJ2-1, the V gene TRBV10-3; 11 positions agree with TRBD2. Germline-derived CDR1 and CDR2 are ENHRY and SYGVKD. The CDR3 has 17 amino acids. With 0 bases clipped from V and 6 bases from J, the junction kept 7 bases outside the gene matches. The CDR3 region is CAISESKVSGRANEQFF. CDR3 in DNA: TGTGCCATCAGTGAGTCGAAGGTTAGCGGGAGGGCCAATGAGCAGTTCTTC.

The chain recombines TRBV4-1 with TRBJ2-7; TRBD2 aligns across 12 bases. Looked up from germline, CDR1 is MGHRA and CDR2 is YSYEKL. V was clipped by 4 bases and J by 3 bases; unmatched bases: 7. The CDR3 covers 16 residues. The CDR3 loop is CASSPDRTSGIYEQYF. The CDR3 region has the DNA TGCGCCAGCAGCCCCGATCGGACTAGCGGGATCTACGAGCAGTACTTC.

The CDR3 loop is CASSYVGRETQYF. Written as DNA, the CDR3 is TGTGCCAGCAGTTATGTGGGGAGGGAGACCCAGTACTTC. The chain uses TRBV27 and TRBJ2-5; a possible D gene is TRBD2 (6 bases). The germline V gene has CDR1 MNHEY and CDR2 SMNVEV (reference sequence). The CDR3 is made up of 13 amino acids. Trimming cost V 4 bases and J 5 bases, with 11 bases left between them.

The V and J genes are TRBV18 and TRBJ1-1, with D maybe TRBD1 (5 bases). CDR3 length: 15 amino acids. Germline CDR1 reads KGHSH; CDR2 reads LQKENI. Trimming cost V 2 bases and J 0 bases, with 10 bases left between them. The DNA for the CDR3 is TGTGCCAGCTCACCATCCACGACAGTGAACACTGAAGCTTTCTTT. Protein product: CASSPSTTVNTEAFF.

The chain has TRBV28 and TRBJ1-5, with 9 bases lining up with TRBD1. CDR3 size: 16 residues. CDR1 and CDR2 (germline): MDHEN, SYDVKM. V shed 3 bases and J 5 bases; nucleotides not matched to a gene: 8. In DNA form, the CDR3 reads TGTGCCAGCAGTTTTCGACGCTGGACAGGGGATCAGCCCCAGCATTTT. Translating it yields CASSFRRWTGDQPQHF.

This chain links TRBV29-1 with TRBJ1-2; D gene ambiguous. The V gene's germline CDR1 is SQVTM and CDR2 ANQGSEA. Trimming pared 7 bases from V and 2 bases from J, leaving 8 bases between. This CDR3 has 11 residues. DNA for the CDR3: TGCAGCGGTACGGGGAACTATGGCTACACCTTC. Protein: CSGTGNYGYTF.

CDR3 nucleotide sequence: TGTGCCAGCACCCTTAACACAGATACGCAGTATTTT. It encodes CASTLNTDTQYF. The V and J genes are TRBV6-1 and TRBJ2-3; D remains ambiguous. Germline V gene sequence: CDR1 MNHNS, CDR2 SASEGT. The CDR3 loop spans 12 amino acids. Between the trimmed V and J ends, which lost 7 bases and 2 bases, there was a span of 7 bases.

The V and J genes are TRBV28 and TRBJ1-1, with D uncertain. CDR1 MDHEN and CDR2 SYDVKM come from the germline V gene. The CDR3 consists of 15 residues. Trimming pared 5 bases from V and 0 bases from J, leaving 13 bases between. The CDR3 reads CASSRPRRVNTEAFF. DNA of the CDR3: TGTGCCAGCAGTAGACCGAGGAGGGTGAACACTGAAGCTTTCTTT.

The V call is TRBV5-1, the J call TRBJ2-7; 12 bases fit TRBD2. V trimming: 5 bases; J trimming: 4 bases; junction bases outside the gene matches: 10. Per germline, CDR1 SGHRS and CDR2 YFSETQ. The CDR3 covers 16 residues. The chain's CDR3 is CASRLHPTSGSYEQYF. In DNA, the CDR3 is TGCGCCAGCAGACTCCACCCGACTAGCGGGAGTTACGAGCAGTACTTC.

CDR3 DNA sequence: TGTGCCAGCAGTTCCAAGGGGCTGGTTGGCTATGGCTACACCTTC. Protein sequence: CASSSKGLVGYGYTF. The chain joins TRBV28 to TRBJ1-2, with D possibly being TRBD1 (5 bases). Germline V gene data show CDR1 as MDHEN and CDR2 as SYDVKM. V lost 4 bases and J 4 bases, leaving 16 bases between the germline ends. This CDR3 comprises 15 residues.

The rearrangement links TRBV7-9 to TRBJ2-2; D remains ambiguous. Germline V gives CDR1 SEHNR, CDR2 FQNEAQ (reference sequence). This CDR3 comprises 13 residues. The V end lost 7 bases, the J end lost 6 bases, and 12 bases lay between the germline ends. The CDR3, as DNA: TGTGCCAGCACCCCTAGTCTTTCCGGGGAGCTGTTTTTT. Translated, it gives CASTPSLSGELFF.

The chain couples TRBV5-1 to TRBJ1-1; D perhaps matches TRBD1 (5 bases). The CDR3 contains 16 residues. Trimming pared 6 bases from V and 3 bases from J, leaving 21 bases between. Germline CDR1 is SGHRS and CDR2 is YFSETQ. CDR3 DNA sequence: TGCGCCAGCACCGAGGGGACCATTATGAGGGACACTGAAGCTTTCTTT. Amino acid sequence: CASTEGTIMRDTEAFF.

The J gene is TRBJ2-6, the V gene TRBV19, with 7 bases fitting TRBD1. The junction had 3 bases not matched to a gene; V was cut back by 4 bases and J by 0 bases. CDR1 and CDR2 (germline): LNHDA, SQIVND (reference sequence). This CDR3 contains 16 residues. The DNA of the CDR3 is TGTGCCAGTAGTACCGGGACAGTCTCTGGGGCCAACGTCCTGACTTTC. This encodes CASSTGTVSGANVLTF.

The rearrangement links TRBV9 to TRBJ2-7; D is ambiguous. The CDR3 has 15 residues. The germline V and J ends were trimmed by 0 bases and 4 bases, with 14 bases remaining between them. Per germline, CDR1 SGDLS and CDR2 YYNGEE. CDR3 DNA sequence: TGTGCCAGCAGCGTAGGGGCCATTGACCTTTACGAGCAGTACTTC. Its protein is CASSVGAIDLYEQYF.

The CDR3, as DNA: TGTGCCTGGTCTCTCTATTCGGGCGGGAGCACAGATACGCAGTATTTT. It translates to CAWSLYSGGSTDTQYF. V gene TRBV30 combines with J gene TRBJ2-3; TRBD2 might be the D (5 bases). The germline V gene encodes CDR1 GTSNPN and CDR2 SVGIG (reference sequence). V was pared by 5 bases and J by 0 bases, with 18 bases between. There are 16 residues in the CDR3.

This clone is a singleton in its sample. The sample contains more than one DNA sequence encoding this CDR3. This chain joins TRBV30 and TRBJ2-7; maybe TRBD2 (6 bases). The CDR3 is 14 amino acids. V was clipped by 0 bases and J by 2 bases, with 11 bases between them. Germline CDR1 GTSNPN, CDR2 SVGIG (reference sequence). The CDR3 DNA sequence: TGTGCCTGGAGTGTCAGCGGGCGTGCCTACGAGCAGTACTTC. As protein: CAWSVSGRAYEQYF.

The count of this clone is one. The CDR3 DNA is TGTGCCATCAGTGAGAGTTCCACAGGGAGTAACTATGGCTACACCTTC. Translated: CAISESSTGSNYGYTF. This chain connects TRBV10-3 to TRBJ1-2, with a possible D match to TRBD1 (6 bases). In germline, CDR1 is ENHRY, CDR2 SYGVKD. V lost 2 bases to trimming and J lost 1 base, with 14 bases between them. This CDR3 contains 16 residues.

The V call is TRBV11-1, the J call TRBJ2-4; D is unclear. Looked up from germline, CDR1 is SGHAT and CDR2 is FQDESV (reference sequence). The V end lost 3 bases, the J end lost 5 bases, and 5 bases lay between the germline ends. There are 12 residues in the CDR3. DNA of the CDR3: TGTGCCAGCAGCTTCGAGGAAAACATTCAGTACTTC. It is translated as CASSFEENIQYF.

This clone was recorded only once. The CDR3 nucleotides are TGTGCCAGCAGTGATCAAGGGGATGCCTACAATGAGCAGTTCTTC. Amino acids: CASSDQGDAYNEQFF. The V and J genes are TRBV6-1 and TRBJ2-1; perhaps TRBD1 as D (5 bases). The length of the CDR3 is 15 residues. The germline CDR1 and CDR2 sequences are MNHNS and SASEGT. V was trimmed by 3 bases and J by 2 bases, leaving 11 bases between them.

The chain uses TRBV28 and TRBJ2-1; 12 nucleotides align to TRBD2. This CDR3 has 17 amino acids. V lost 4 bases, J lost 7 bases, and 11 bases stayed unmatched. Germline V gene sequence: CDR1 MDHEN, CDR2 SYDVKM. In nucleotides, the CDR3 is TGTGCCAGCAGTTCCCTGACTAGCGGGAGTAGGAGAAATGAGCAGTTCTTC. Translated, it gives CASSSLTSGSRRNEQFF.